Below, 13 T cell receptor beta chains from the same sample are listed, as sequenced in a study of blood T cell repertoires in COVID-19. Libraries were prepared by immunoSEQ multiplex PCR; TCRdb keeps only in-frame clonotypes and omits some of them. The table shows 150,000 to 200,000 clones, with 80% to 90% occurring only once. The specimen was peripheral blood. The receptors derive from a man aged 18 to 29 who had recovered from COVID-19.

The chain employs TRBV11-2 and TRBJ1-6, with unresolved D. Trimming took off 1 base at V and 0 bases at J, with 7 bases between the two ends. Germline loops: CDR1 SGHAT, CDR2 FQNNGV. This CDR3 contains 16 residues. CDR3 sequence reads: CASSLGAGSYNSPLHF. For the CDR3, the DNA is TGTGCCAGCAGCTTAGGGGCGGGCTCCTATAATTCACCCCTCCACTTT.

The chain is built from TRBV11-3 and TRBJ2-3; no clear D gene. The germline V gene encodes CDR1 SGHNT and CDR2 YENEEA. This CDR3 is 13 amino acids long. The V and J ends lost 1 base and 8 bases respectively, with 10 bases between them. The CDR3 loop is CASSLAGSPTQYF. The CDR3 DNA is TGTGCCAGCAGCTTAGCCGGGTCCCCTACGCAGTATTTT.

The gene calls are TRBV5-5 and TRBJ2-5; 7 bases line up with TRBD1. V lost 4 bases to trimming and J lost 4 bases; unmatched junction nucleotides: 7. The length of the CDR3 is 14 residues. Looked up from germline, CDR1 is SGHKS and CDR2 is YYEKEE (reference sequence). DNA of the CDR3: TGTGCCAGCAGCCCCCAGGGGGTGGGAGAGACCCAGTACTTC. This sequence encodes CASSPQGVGETQYF.

The V and J genes are TRBV6-5 and TRBJ1-1, with D maybe TRBD1 (5 bases). V was pared by 7 bases and J by 5 bases, with 20 bases between. Germline V lookup: CDR1 MNHEY, CDR2 SVGAGI. The CDR3 sequence is 15 residues long. The CDR3 here is CASNRAGGAGTEAFF. The CDR3 region has the DNA TGTGCCAGCAACCGGGCGGGAGGGGCCGGGACTGAAGCTTTCTTT.

This clone appeared once. The V gene is TRBV19, the J gene TRBJ2-7; 9 bases fit TRBD2. The CDR3 covers 18 residues. The germline CDR1 and CDR2 sequences are LNHDA and SQIVND (reference sequence). V shed 5 bases, J shed 0 bases, and the junction held 14 bases outside the gene matches. The CDR3 sequence: CASSARPPGLATSYEQYF. As DNA, the CDR3 is TGTGCCAGTAGTGCGAGACCCCCGGGACTAGCTACCTCCTACGAGCAGTACTTC.

The chain is built from TRBV5-1 and TRBJ2-5, with 7 bases that match TRBD1. The V segment lost 0 bases and the J segment 2 bases; nucleotides outside the gene matches: 4. The V gene's germline CDR1 is SGHRS and CDR2 YFSETQ. The CDR3 is made up of 15 amino acids. Here the CDR3 reads CASSLGPGGQETQYF. The CDR3 region has the DNA TGCGCCAGCAGCTTGGGACCAGGGGGACAAGAGACCCAGTACTTC.

The chain uses TRBV7-9 and TRBJ1-3; D not certain. The ends were cut back, 2 bases at V and 4 bases at J, with 6 bases in the middle. CDR3 size: 13 residues. Germline CDR1 SEHNR, CDR2 FQNEAQ (reference sequence). This CDR3 reads CASSLPGGNTIYF. Written as DNA, the CDR3 is TGTGCCAGCAGCTTACCGGGGGGAAACACCATATATTTT. Together with reference TRBV7-9 and TRBJ1-3, the CDR3 gives the full variable domain: DTGVSQNPRHKITKRGQNVTFRCDPISEHNRLYWYRQTLGQGPEFLTYFQNEAQLEKSRLLSDRFSAERPKGSFSTLEIQRTEQGDSAMYLCASSLPGGNTIYFGEGSWLTVV.

This clone appeared a single time. V is TRBV24-1 and J is TRBJ2-2; 9 nucleotides align to TRBD1. CDR3 length: 14 residues. Per the germline V gene, CDR1 is KGHDR and CDR2 is SFDVKD. The V and J ends lost 10 bases and 4 bases, in that order; junction bases with no gene match: 6. CDR3 region: CATGGQGLTGELFF. CDR3 in DNA: TGTGCCACGGGGGGACAGGGACTCACCGGGGAGCTGTTTTTT.

This chain uses TRBV7-2 with TRBJ1-2; TRBD1 matches at 7 bases. Germline V gene data show CDR1 as SGHTA and CDR2 as FQGNSA. The CDR3 sequence is 14 residues long. Trimming took 4 bases from V and 3 from J; bases not matched to a gene: 5. CDR3 protein: CASSSRGEYYGYTF. In DNA form, the CDR3 reads TGTGCCAGCAGCTCCAGGGGGGAATACTATGGCTACACCTTC.

Notes on this clone: Its ends do not fully match the called genes, so a read error is possible. V is TRBV27 and J is TRBJ2-5; TRBD2 matches at 15 bases. Germline V CDR1 and CDR2: MNHEY, SMNVEV (reference sequence). The CDR3 has 15 residues. The CDR3 is CACRTSGRAGETQYF. CDR3 bases: TGTGCCTGCAGGACTAGCGGGAGGGCCGGGGAGACCCAGTACTTC.

The V call is TRBV27, the J call TRBJ2-7; tentatively, D is TRBD2 (6 bases). The V end was cut by 6 bases, the J end by 0 bases, with 12 bases between. This CDR3 is built from 14 residues. CDR1 is MNHEY, CDR2 SMNVEV, per germline (reference sequence). CDR3 nucleotides: TGTGCCAGCAGCCGGACCGGGGGCTCCTACGAGCAGTACTTC. Protein: CASSRTGGSYEQYF.

This chain uses TRBV3-1 (or the pseudogene TRBV3-2) with TRBJ1-1; tentative D call: TRBD1 (5 bases). The germline V and J ends were trimmed by 5 bases and 4 bases, with 8 bases remaining between them. The CDR3 is 12 residues long. CDR1 LGHDT and CDR2 YNNKEL come from the germline V gene (reference sequence). DNA for the CDR3: TGTGCCAGCAGCGGCGGGGGCACTGAAGCTTTCTTT. This sequence encodes CASSGGGTEAFF.

V and J are TRBV28 and TRBJ1-2, with 9 bases fitting TRBD1. V trimming: 2 bases; J trimming: 3 bases; junction bases outside the gene matches: 7. Germline CDR1 reads MDHEN; CDR2 reads SYDVKM. This CDR3 has 16 residues. The CDR3 sequence: CASSLVGQGPYYGYTF. As DNA, the CDR3 is TGTGCCAGCAGTTTAGTGGGACAGGGACCCTACTATGGCTACACCTTC.